The present T cell receptor beta chain was sequenced within a study of sequential checkpoint blockade in melanoma. Germline CDR1 SGHRS, CDR2 YFSETQ. The CDR3 runs to 14 residues. Trimming took 0 bases from V and 8 from J, leaving 14 bases between them. Using immunoSEQ multiplex PCR, the repertoire was profiled, and TCRdb retains in-frame clones only, with some absent. The data contain about 32,000 clones, more than 70% of them singletons. This sample's treatment: randomized to nivolumab then ipilimumab (arm A) or the reverse (arm B). None of the patients previously received DNA-damaging chemotherapy. The sample was CD8+ T cells sorted from blood (inferred from file names), taken from a patient given nivolumab and ipilimumab in sequence. This chain connects TRBV5-1 to TRBJ1-2; D not certain. This sequence was found in a human donor with melanoma. The CDR3 DNA follows: TGCGCCAGCAGCTTGGATGGGCAGTTGTTGGGCTACACCTTC. Residues: CASSLDGQLLGYTF.